The 10 T cell receptor beta chains below were found in one sample sequenced in a study of blood T cell repertoires in COVID-19. Libraries were prepared by immunoSEQ multiplex PCR; TCRdb keeps only in-frame clonotypes and omits some of them. The sample has about 330,000 clones, over 80% seen once. The specimen sequenced was PBMCs or T cells enriched from blood (not recorded which). The receptors come from a man in his thirties or forties who had recovered from COVID-19.

V is TRBV5-1 and J is TRBJ2-2; 15 bases are a match to TRBD2. The V and J ends lost 4 bases and 6 bases, in that order; junction bases with no gene match: 7. CDR3 length: 17 amino acids. Germline CDR1 reads SGHRS; CDR2 reads YFSETQ. The CDR3 nucleotides are TGCGCCAGCAGCCCGGGACTAGCGGGGGGCGAAGCCGGGGAGCTGTTTTTT. Its translation: CASSPGLAGGEAGELFF.

This clone turned up a few times. The rearrangement joins TRBV9 to TRBJ2-7; 9 bases agree with TRBD1. Germline loops: CDR1 SGDLS, CDR2 YYNGEE. V was clipped by 0 bases and J by 4 bases; unmatched bases: 2. The CDR3 sequence is 14 residues long. CDR3 region: CASSVDRGPYEQYF. DNA of the CDR3: TGTGCCAGCAGCGTAGACAGGGGGCCATACGAGCAGTACTTC.

The rearrangement links TRBV20-1 to TRBJ2-1; a possible D gene is TRBD2 (7 bases). The CDR3 extends over 15 amino acids. Between the trimmed V and J ends, which lost 3 bases and 5 bases, there was a span of 17 bases. Per germline, CDR1 DFQATT and CDR2 SNEGSKA (reference sequence). In DNA form, the CDR3 reads TGCAGTGCTAGTTTGGGAGGGGGGGTAGACAATGAGCAGTTCTTC. This codes for CSASLGGGVDNEQFF.

The J gene is TRBJ1-5, the V gene TRBV19; TRBD1 matches at 10 bases. This CDR3 spans 16 amino acids. Unmatched junction bases numbered 8, after V lost 7 bases and J lost 2 bases. Germline V lookup: CDR1 LNHDA, CDR2 SQIVND (reference sequence). The CDR3 DNA reads as TGTGCCAGTAATACCGGGACAGGGGTCGGCAATCAGCCCCAGCATTTT. Encoded protein: CASNTGTGVGNQPQHF.

In DNA, the CDR3 is TGTGCCAGCAGTGGAGAACCGGGACAGGGGGTATCCGGGGAGCTGTTTTTT. Residues: CASSGEPGQGVSGELFF. The chain combines TRBV6-1 with TRBJ2-2; 11 nucleotides agree with TRBD1. V was pared by 4 bases and J by 6 bases, with 10 bases of the junction left unmatched. Germline CDR1 reads MNHNS; CDR2 reads SASEGT. The CDR3 is made up of 17 amino acids.

This rearrangement joins TRBV2 to TRBJ1-1; tentative D call: TRBD1 (5 bases). The length of the CDR3 is 14 residues. The V and J ends lost 4 bases and 0 bases respectively, with 9 bases between them. The germline CDR1 and CDR2 sequences are SNHLY and FYNNEI. The CDR3 sequence is CASSVGGMNTEAFF. In DNA form, the CDR3 reads TGTGCCAGCAGTGTGGGGGGGATGAACACTGAAGCTTTCTTT.

The rearrangement links TRBV3-1 (or the pseudogene TRBV3-2) to TRBJ2-7; D possibly corresponds to TRBD1 (5 bases). From germline, CDR1 is LGHDT and CDR2 YNNKEL (reference sequence). This CDR3 is 15 amino acids long. V lost 8 bases to trimming and J lost 5 bases, with 22 bases between them. The CDR3 nucleotides read TGTGCCAGCGAATTGTCATCCGTAGGACACGACGAGCAGTACTTC. Its translation is CASELSSVGHDEQYF.

The chain uses TRBV3-1 (or the pseudogene TRBV3-2) and TRBJ2-3; tentative D call: TRBD2 (7 bases). Germline CDR1 reads LGHDT; CDR2 reads YNNKEL (reference sequence). This CDR3 is built from 15 residues. The V and J ends lost 4 bases and 7 bases respectively, with 18 bases between them. The CDR3 region is CASSPFLRGANTQYF. The CDR3, as DNA: TGTGCCAGCAGCCCCTTCCTCCGGGGGGCGAATACGCAGTATTTT.

CDR3 in amino acids: CASRQDYNSPLHF. CDR3 nucleotides: TGTGCCAGCAGACAGGACTACAATTCACCCCTCCACTTT. The chain combines TRBV2 with TRBJ1-6; perhaps TRBD1 as D (5 bases). Germline CDR1 SNHLY, CDR2 FYNNEI. This CDR3 is built from 13 residues. Trimming took off 6 bases at V and 7 bases at J, with 10 bases between the two ends. Combining the CDR3 with reference TRBV2 and TRBJ1-6 gives the whole variable domain EPEVTQTPSHQVTQMGQEVILRCVPISNHLYFYWYRQILGQKVEFLVSFYNNEISEKSEIFDDQFSVERPDGSNFTLKIRSTKLEDSAMYFCASRQDYNSPLHFGNGTRLTVT.

The chain recombines TRBV11-2 with TRBJ1-1; D remains unclear. The CDR3 is made up of 17 amino acids. The V gene's germline CDR1 is SGHAT and CDR2 FQNNGV. V gave up 2 bases and J gave up 4 bases, with 20 bases separating them. The CDR3 reads CASSLRDIPIISTEAFF. For the CDR3, the DNA is TGTGCCAGCAGCTTAAGAGATATTCCTATCATCTCCACTGAAGCTTTCTTT.